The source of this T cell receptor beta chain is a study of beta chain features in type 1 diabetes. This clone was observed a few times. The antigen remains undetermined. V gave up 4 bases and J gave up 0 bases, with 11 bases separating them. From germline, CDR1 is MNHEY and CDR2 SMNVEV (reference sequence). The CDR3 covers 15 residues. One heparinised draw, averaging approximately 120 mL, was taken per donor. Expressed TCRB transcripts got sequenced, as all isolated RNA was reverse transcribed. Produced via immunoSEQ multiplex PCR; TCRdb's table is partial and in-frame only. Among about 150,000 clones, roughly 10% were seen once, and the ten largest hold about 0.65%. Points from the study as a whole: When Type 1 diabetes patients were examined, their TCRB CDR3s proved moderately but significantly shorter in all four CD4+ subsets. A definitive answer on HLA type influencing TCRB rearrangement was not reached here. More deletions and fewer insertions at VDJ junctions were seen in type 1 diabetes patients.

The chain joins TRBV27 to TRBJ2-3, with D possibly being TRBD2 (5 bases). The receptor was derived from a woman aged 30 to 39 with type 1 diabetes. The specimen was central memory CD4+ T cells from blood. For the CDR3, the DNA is TGTGCCAGCAGTTGGGGTAGCGCGAGCACAGATACGCAGTATTTT. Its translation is CASSWGSASTDTQYF.